This TCR beta chain was recovered during a study of blood T cell repertoires in COVID-19. Study at large: The United States, Italy and Spain supplied acute and convalescent COVID-19 samples.

The authors' processing: Reference gene primer amplification gave nucleated cell count estimates. Data came from immunoSEQ multiplex PCR; TCRdb stores just in-frame clones and leaves some out. That table gives V, J and clone size, and the DNA gave D and trimming. The sample holds more than 250,000 clones, 70% to 90% seen once. Ages ranged from about 18 to 89 years, with residence in about 24 US areas. Participants were placed into cohorts based on the clinical history they reported. This CDR3 comprises 16 residues. Unmatched junction bases numbered 8, after V lost 0 bases and J lost 4 bases. Germline assignment: CDR1 KGHSH and CDR2 LQKENI.

Sequencing used PBMCs or T cells enriched from blood (not recorded which). The gene calls are TRBV18 and TRBJ2-5; 7 positions match TRBD2. The TCR comes from a woman aged 40 to 50 with acute COVID-19. DNA for the CDR3: TGTGCCAGCTCACCACCTACGCGGGAGACGGGAGAGACCCAGTACTTC. Its protein product is CASSPPTRETGETQYF.